This TCR beta chain appears in the sequencing data of a study of blood T cell repertoires in COVID-19. Study details: T cells, B-cell-depleted T cells, or PBMCs supplied cDNA or gDNA.

Patients of the Seattle cohort, enrolled during active infection, were followed longitudinally. In the original processing: Counts of nucleated cells, estimated from reference gene primer amplification, were obtained. Generated by immunoSEQ multiplex PCR, the TCRdb table keeps only in-frame clones and is missing some. The DNA gave D and trimming, while V, J and clone size come from that table. The sample consists of about 170,000 clones, about 87% of them appearing once. Sequenced material: peripheral blood. The sequence was obtained from a man aged 55 to 70 with COVID-19, enrolled during active disease.

The CDR3 DNA follows: TGTGCCAGCAGCTTAGTACGGACAGGATTGAACACTGAAGCTTTCTTT. Its protein product is CASSLVRTGLNTEAFF. The rearrangement joins TRBV7-2 to TRBJ1-1; 7 positions match TRBD1. V lost 1 base and J lost 0; bases outside the gene matches: 5. Germline CDR1 reads SGHTA; CDR2 reads FQGNSA. The CDR3 extends over 16 amino acids.